Below are 18 T cell receptor beta chains sequenced from a single sample in a study of shared clonotypes between healthy human individuals. Generated by immunoSEQ multiplex PCR, the TCRdb table keeps only in-frame clones and is missing some. This repertoire shows over 700,000 clones, approximately 72% found once; its top ten account for approximately 2%. The sample was memory CD4+ T cells sorted from blood. The subset: CD45RA-negative fraction. The receptors stem from a woman between 25 and 40 years old in good health.

The chain links TRBV27 to TRBJ2-5, with D possibly TRBD1 on 8 matching bases. CDR3 length equals 15 residues. From germline, CDR1 is MNHEY and CDR2 SMNVEV (reference sequence). Trimming removed 8 bases at V and 4 bases at J, with 20 bases between. The CDR3 DNA reads TGTGCCAGCCCCCTGGGGAGGGGACAGGTAGAGACCCAGTACTTC. Protein product: CASPLGRGQVETQYF.

The chain links TRBV2 to TRBJ1-5; D gene ambiguous. The germline CDR1 and CDR2 sequences are SNHLY and FYNNEI. This CDR3 has 15 amino acids. V dropped 1 base and J dropped 5 bases, with 12 bases sitting between them. The CDR3: CASSEGRQQYQPQHF. In nucleotides, the CDR3 is TGTGCCAGCAGTGAAGGGCGGCAGCAGTATCAGCCCCAGCATTTT.

This chain links TRBV11-3 with TRBJ2-1, with 8 bases fitting TRBD2. The CDR3 has 18 residues. J was trimmed by 0 bases and V by 5 bases; bases with no gene match: 12. Germline V gives CDR1 SGHNT, CDR2 YENEEA. The CDR3, as DNA: TGTGCCAGCAGCCACGGGGGCGGGAGGCCACTCTCCTACAATGAGCAGTTCTTC. Amino acids: CASSHGGGRPLSYNEQFF.

Many counts were recorded for this clone. V is TRBV2 and J is TRBJ2-1, with unresolved D. The CDR3 spans 11 residues. V shed 6 bases and J shed 10 bases, with 10 bases lying between them. Germline CDR1 reads SNHLY; CDR2 reads FYNNEI. The CDR3 coding sequence is TGTGCCAGCAGCTCGGACCTCGAGCAGTTCTTC. Its protein product is CASSSDLEQFF.

In this sample, this clone turned up once. V gene TRBV25-1 combines with J gene TRBJ2-2; 11 bases line up with TRBD2. V was pared by 4 bases and J by 4 bases, with 2 bases of the junction left unmatched. The CDR3 is made up of 15 amino acids. The germline V gene encodes CDR1 MGHDK and CDR2 SYGVNS. This CDR3 is CASSGTSGFTGELFF. For the CDR3, the DNA is TGTGCCAGCAGTGGGACTAGCGGGTTCACCGGGGAGCTGTTTTTT.

Concerning this clone itself: Other nucleotide sequences in the sample specify the same CDR3. The chain is built from TRBV5-1 and TRBJ1-1, with D possibly being TRBD1 (5 bases). The V end was cut by 0 bases, the J end by 1 base, with 7 bases between. The V gene's germline CDR1 is SGHRS and CDR2 YFSETQ. This CDR3 has 14 amino acids. The CDR3 DNA is TGCGCCAGCAGCTTGGACGGACAGAACACTGAAGCTTTCTTT. As protein: CASSLDGQNTEAFF.

The rearrangement uses TRBV19 and TRBJ2-3; tentatively, D is TRBD2 (5 bases). Germline V gives CDR1 LNHDA, CDR2 SQIVND (reference sequence). This CDR3 region has 12 residues. V lost 5 bases to trimming and J lost 11 bases, with 14 bases between them. The CDR3, as DNA: TGTGCCAGTAGTTTCCGGGAATCAAAGCAGTATTTT. This translates into CASSFRESKQYF.

The chain combines TRBV15 with TRBJ2-5; 12 positions agree with TRBD2. The germline CDR1 and CDR2 sequences are LNHNV and YYDKDF (reference sequence). Trimming took 3 bases from V and 3 from J; bases not matched to a gene: 11. This CDR3 has 18 residues. CDR3 DNA: TGTGCCACCAGCAGGGAGTCGCGGACTAGCGGGATCAAAGAGACCCAGTACTTC. This codes for CATSRESRTSGIKETQYF.

Note on this clone: A read error may explain this, as a much larger clone is one base away. The chain joins TRBV6-6 to TRBJ1-2; D might be TRBD1 (5 bases). CDR3 length equals 13 residues. Between the trimmed V and J ends, which lost 5 bases and 2 bases, there was a span of 9 bases. Germline V gene data show CDR1 as MNHNY and CDR2 as SVGAGI (reference sequence). CDR3 nucleotide sequence: TGTGCCAGCAGTCCCCAGGGAAACTATGGCTACACCTTC. This codes for CASSPQGNYGYTF.

In this sample, this clone turned up once. Other DNA variants within this sample encode the same CDR3. The V call is TRBV5-1, the J call TRBJ2-7; 11 bases line up with TRBD2. CDR1 and CDR2 from the germline V gene are SGHRS and YFSETQ. The CDR3 totals 15 residues. V lost 4 bases and J lost 3; bases outside the gene matches: 6. CDR3: CASSPPTSGNYEQYF. The CDR3 DNA sequence: TGCGCCAGCAGCCCGCCGACTAGCGGGAACTACGAGCAGTACTTC.

This rearrangement joins TRBV7-9 to TRBJ2-5, with D uncertain. This CDR3 contains 13 residues. V gave up 4 bases and J gave up 2 bases, with 8 bases separating them. Germline values: CDR1 SEHNR, CDR2 FQNEAQ (reference sequence). CDR3 nucleotide sequence: TGTGCCAGCAGCTACGTGAGTCAAGAGACCCAGTACTTC. It specifies CASSYVSQETQYF.

This clone occurred a few times. The chain links TRBV7-3 to TRBJ2-1, with TRBD1 matching over 9 bases. The germline CDR1 and CDR2 sequences are SGHTA and FQGTGA. CDR3 length equals 15 residues. Germline trimming cut 5 bases from V and 4 bases from J; bases unmatched to any gene: 6. The CDR3 nucleotides read TGTGCCAGCAGCACGGACAGGGGACAATACAATGAGCAGTTCTTC. It codes for CASSTDRGQYNEQFF.

The CDR3 sequence: CASSFSDRGGNEQFF. The CDR3 DNA reads as TGTGCCAGCAGCTTTTCGGACAGGGGGGGCAATGAGCAGTTCTTC. This chain joins TRBV7-9 and TRBJ2-1, with TRBD1 matching 10 bases. Germline trimming cut 3 bases from V and 6 bases from J; bases unmatched to any gene: 5. Germline V CDR1 and CDR2: SEHNR, FQNEAQ (reference sequence). The CDR3 runs to 15 residues.

V and J are TRBV5-1 and TRBJ2-7; tentatively, D is TRBD1 or TRBD2 (5 bases each). Germline V CDR1 and CDR2: SGHRS, YFSETQ. Trimming removed 4 bases at V and 0 bases at J, with 17 bases between. This CDR3 has 16 amino acids. The CDR3 is CASSHGQLGSSYEQYF. The CDR3 nucleotides are TGCGCCAGCAGCCACGGACAACTAGGCAGCTCCTACGAGCAGTACTTC.

This chain connects TRBV15 to TRBJ2-1; D possibly corresponds to TRBD2 (6 bases). The ends were cut back, 3 bases at V and 4 bases at J, with 16 bases in the middle. This CDR3 region has 16 residues. The germline V gene has CDR1 LNHNV and CDR2 YYDKDF (reference sequence). The CDR3 sequence is CATSSGSGEPYNEQFF. CDR3 nucleotides: TGTGCCACCAGCAGTGGATCGGGGGAGCCGTACAATGAGCAGTTCTTC.

V usage is TRBV28 and J usage is TRBJ1-5; 7 bases are a match to TRBD1. Germline values: CDR1 MDHEN, CDR2 SYDVKM. The CDR3 contains 14 residues. V shed 6 bases and J 5 bases; nucleotides not matched to a gene: 7. The CDR3 spells CASSVTGEYQPQHF. CDR3 DNA: TGTGCCAGCAGCGTAACAGGGGAGTATCAGCCCCAGCATTTT.

V and J are TRBV15 and TRBJ2-3; unclear D gene. Trimming removed 1 base at V and 4 bases at J, with 9 bases between. The CDR3 length is 14 residues. CDR1 is LNHNV, CDR2 YYDKDF, per germline (reference sequence). CDR3 in DNA: TGTGCCACCAGCAGAGTCGCCCAACCAGATACGCAGTATTTT. This gives the protein CATSRVAQPDTQYF.

There are a few counts of this clone. The J gene is TRBJ2-3, the V gene TRBV7-8; D is undetermined. The V end lost 5 bases, the J end lost 4 bases, and 13 bases lay between the germline ends. The CDR3 is 14 residues long. Germline CDR1 SGHVS, CDR2 FQNEAQ. The CDR3 nucleotides read TGTGCCAGCAGCCTCGCGACCCGTTCAGATACGCAGTATTTT. This gives the protein CASSLATRSDTQYF.